Listed here are 32 T cell receptor beta chains from one sample, sequenced in a study of cytomegalovirus exposure and HLA in healthy donors. The PCR contained 60 Vbeta and 13 Jbeta primers. TCRdb keeps only in-frame clones here, not all; method: immunoSEQ multiplex PCR. This repertoire shows about 90,000 clones, roughly 80% found once; its top ten account for 4.6%. The sequenced sample consisted of PBMCs. The receptors derive from a woman aged 35 to 49 in good health and CMV-seropositive.

The chain couples TRBV7-9 to TRBJ1-3, with 7 nucleotides matching TRBD1. Unmatched junction bases numbered 4, after V lost 4 bases and J lost 4 bases. The CDR3 spans 14 residues. The V gene's germline CDR1 is SEHNR and CDR2 FQNEAQ (reference sequence). The CDR3 protein is CASSSTGEGNTIYF. The CDR3 coding sequence is TGTGCCAGCAGCTCAACAGGGGAAGGAAACACCATATATTTT. The variable domain in full, with the rest retrieved from reference TRBV7-9 and TRBJ1-3, is DTGVSQNPRHKITKRGQNVTFRCDPISEHNRLYWYRQTLGQGPEFLTYFQNEAQLEKSRLLSDRFSAERPKGSFSTLEIQRTEQGDSAMYLCASSSTGEGNTIYFGEGSWLTVV.

The chain couples TRBV7-9 to TRBJ2-7, with 12 bases fitting TRBD1. Germline V lookup: CDR1 SEHNR, CDR2 FQNEAQ (reference sequence). The V and J ends lost 1 base and 4 bases, in that order; junction bases with no gene match: 2. The CDR3 sequence is 15 residues long. CDR3 loop: CASSLGDRGQYEQYF. The CDR3 nucleotides are TGTGCCAGCAGCTTAGGGGACAGGGGGCAATACGAGCAGTACTTC. The whole variable domain, filled in from reference TRBV7-9 and TRBJ2-7, reads DTGVSQNPRHKITKRGQNVTFRCDPISEHNRLYWYRQTLGQGPEFLTYFQNEAQLEKSRLLSDRFSAERPKGSFSTLEIQRTEQGDSAMYLCASSLGDRGQYEQYFGPGTRLTVT.

CDR3 DNA sequence: TGTGCCAGTAGTATGACAGGGTTGGTCGCTTTCTTT. Residues: CASSMTGLVAFF. The J gene is TRBJ1-1, the V gene TRBV19, with TRBD1 matching over 7 bases. The junction had 6 bases not matched to a gene; V was cut back by 3 bases and J by 11 bases. The CDR3 has 12 amino acids. Per the germline V gene, CDR1 is LNHDA and CDR2 is SQIVND (reference sequence).

The chain combines TRBV6-4 with TRBJ2-1; TRBD2 matches at 7 bases. The CDR3 extends over 16 amino acids. The germline V gene has CDR1 MRHNA and CDR2 SNTAGT. J gave up 0 bases and V 2 bases, and 4 bases lay outside the gene matches. The CDR3 region has the DNA TGTGCCAGCAGTGACCTAGGGACTACCTCCTACAATGAGCAGTTCTTC. Amino acids: CASSDLGTTSYNEQFF.

V and J are TRBV11-2 and TRBJ2-7; D possibly corresponds to TRBD1 (5 bases). In germline, CDR1 is SGHAT, CDR2 FQNNGV. V lost 5 bases and J 7 bases, leaving 9 bases between the germline ends. This CDR3 is 11 amino acids long. CDR3 protein: CASSRTLEQYF. The CDR3 nucleotides are TGTGCCAGCAGCCGGACATTGGAGCAGTACTTC.

The chain couples TRBV21-1 to TRBJ2-6; the table assigns TRBD1, which was not confirmed against the DNA. TRBV21-1 is recorded as a pseudogene. This CDR3 is 16 amino acids long. CDR3 region: CASSKNTRSGANVLTF. CDR3 coding DNA: TGTGCCAGCAGCAAAAACACCCGCTCTGGGGCCAACGTCCTGACTTTC.

The V and J genes are TRBV28 and TRBJ1-1, with 7 nucleotides matching TRBD1. The length of the CDR3 is 10 residues. Germline CDR1 is MDHEN and CDR2 is SYDVKM. V gave up 4 bases and J gave up 13 bases; unmatched junction bases: 3. The CDR3 protein is CASSSYRGFF. The CDR3 DNA follows: TGTGCCAGCAGTTCCTACAGGGGTTTCTTT. Complete variable domain (other parts from reference TRBV28 and TRBJ1-1): DVKVTQSSRYLVKRTGEKVFLECVQDMDHENMFWYRQDPGLGLRLIYFSYDVKMKEKGDIPEGYSVSREKKERFSLILESASTNQTSMYLCASSSYRGFFGQGTRLTVV.

This clone has more than one count but fewer than ten. The chain couples TRBV15 to TRBJ1-6; D unclear. Germline V gives CDR1 LNHNV, CDR2 YYDKDF (reference sequence). Trimming took 0 bases from V and 0 from J, leaving 3 bases between them. The CDR3 is 15 amino acids. CDR3 region: CATSRDNSYNSPLHF. The CDR3 bases are TGTGCCACCAGCAGAGACAACTCCTATAATTCACCCCTCCACTTT.

The chain joins TRBV9 to TRBJ2-1; 9 nucleotides align to TRBD2. Germline values: CDR1 SGDLS, CDR2 YYNGEE. This CDR3 contains 16 residues. Trimming cost V 1 base and J 3 bases; bases outside gene matches: 5. Here the CDR3 reads CASSVNGGRGYNEQFF. For the CDR3, the DNA is TGTGCCAGCAGCGTAAACGGCGGGAGGGGCTACAATGAGCAGTTCTTC. Full variable domain (outside the CDR3, taken from reference TRBV9 and TRBJ2-1): DSGVTQTPKHLITATGQRVTLRCSPRSGDLSVYWYQQSLDQGLQFLIQYYNGEERAKGNILERFSAQQFPDLHSELNLSSLELGDSALYFCASSVNGGRGYNEQFFGPGTRLTVL.

The rearrangement joins TRBV7-2 to TRBJ2-2; D may be TRBD1 (5 bases). The CDR3 loop spans 14 amino acids. CDR1 SGHTA and CDR2 FQGNSA come from the germline V gene. The V gene lost 5 bases and the J gene lost 3 bases, with 10 bases spanning the gap. CDR3 region: CASSRDSYTGELFF. CDR3 nucleotides: TGTGCCAGCAGCCGTGACAGTTACACCGGGGAGCTGTTTTTT.

Only one count was recorded for this clone. The V and J genes are TRBV12-5 and TRBJ2-1; D is possibly TRBD2 (6 bases). The CDR3 runs to 14 residues. CDR1 LGHNT and CDR2 FRNRAP come from the germline V gene. The germline V and J ends were trimmed by 6 bases and 8 bases, with 17 bases remaining between them. The CDR3 spells CASGQKDQRDEQFF. The CDR3 bases are TGTGCTAGTGGCCAGAAGGACCAGCGGGATGAGCAGTTCTTC.

About this clone itself: The same CDR3 also results from other DNA sequences found in this sample. This chain joins TRBV2 and TRBJ1-1; 8 nucleotides line up with TRBD1. Germline V gene sequence: CDR1 SNHLY, CDR2 FYNNEI. The CDR3 is made up of 16 amino acids. V dropped 4 bases and J dropped 6; count of bases not matched to a gene: 13. The CDR3 loop is CASSAQGAQQGSEAFF. CDR3 bases: TGTGCCAGCAGTGCCCAGGGGGCCCAGCAGGGGTCTGAAGCTTTCTTT.

The gene calls are TRBV11-3 and TRBJ2-1, with TRBD1 identical over 7 bases. V gave up 4 bases and J gave up 7 bases; unmatched junction bases: 7. The CDR3 loop spans 14 amino acids. Germline CDR1 SGHNT, CDR2 YENEEA. Here the CDR3 reads CASSSRQGSNEQFF. DNA for the CDR3: TGTGCCAGCAGCTCTCGACAGGGTTCGAATGAGCAGTTCTTC.

This clone is a singleton in its sample. This chain joins TRBV30 and TRBJ2-7; 9 bases agree with TRBD2. The CDR3 spans 13 residues. CDR1 GTSNPN and CDR2 SVGIG come from the germline V gene (reference sequence). The junction had 9 bases not matched to a gene; V was cut back by 7 bases and J by 5 bases. The CDR3 protein is CAYSAGGPNEQYF. DNA of the CDR3: TGTGCCTACTCAGCGGGAGGCCCCAACGAGCAGTACTTC. The full variable domain, in which reference TRBV30 and TRBJ2-7 provide the parts outside the CDR3, is SQTIHQWPATLVQPVGSPLSLECTVEGTSNPNLYWYRQAAGRGLQLLFYSVGIGQISSEVPQNLSASRPQDRQFILSSKKLLLSDSGFYLCAYSAGGPNEQYFGPGTRLTVT.

This clone has a single count. V and J are TRBV4-3 and TRBJ2-1; D might be TRBD1 (6 bases). This CDR3 contains 15 residues. V lost 0 bases to trimming and J lost 6 bases, with 12 bases between them. Germline V gene lookup returns CDR1 LGHNA and CDR2 YSLEER. This CDR3 reads CASSQEDLGANEQFF. The CDR3 DNA follows: TGCGCCAGCAGCCAAGAAGATTTGGGGGCCAATGAGCAGTTCTTC.

This sequence joins TRBV29-1 and TRBJ1-5; D unresolved. The CDR3 covers 13 residues. V lost 6 bases to trimming and J lost 2 bases, with 11 bases between them. Looked up from germline, CDR1 is SQVTM and CDR2 is ANQGSEA. The CDR3 sequence: CSVRNGGNQPQHF. The CDR3, as DNA: TGCAGCGTCCGAAACGGGGGCAATCAGCCCCAGCATTTT.

This clone was observed a few times. The chain combines TRBV6-1 with TRBJ2-7, with D possibly matching TRBD2 (5 bases). The length of the CDR3 is 14 residues. Germline CDR1 is MNHNS and CDR2 is SASEGT. V dropped 1 base and J dropped 3 bases, with 10 bases sitting between them. The CDR3, as DNA: TGTGCCAGCAGTGAAGTTATGGGGAGCTACGAGCAGTACTTC. Translation: CASSEVMGSYEQYF.

In DNA form, the CDR3 reads TGCAGCGCCCTTCCGTCGGGAGAGACCCAGTACTTC. Protein sequence: CSALPSGETQYF. This chain links TRBV29-1 with TRBJ2-5; D is uncertain. The length of the CDR3 is 12 residues. Deletions cut 7 bases from V and 4 bases from J, with 13 bases between. Germline V gene sequence: CDR1 SQVTM, CDR2 ANQGSEA. The entire variable domain, with the rest obtained from reference TRBV29-1 and TRBJ2-5, is as follows: SAVISQKPSRDICQRGTSLTIQCQVDSQVTMMFWYRQQPGQSLTLIATANQGSEATYESGFVIDKFPISRPNLTFSTLTVSNMSPEDSSIYLCSALPSGETQYFGPGTRLLVL.

The gene calls are TRBV2 and TRBJ1-2; 9 bases align to TRBD1. Germline V CDR1 and CDR2: SNHLY, FYNNEI. This CDR3 is built from 17 residues. V dropped 7 bases and J dropped 5; count of bases not matched to a gene: 17. The CDR3 loop is CASTLNPGGQGGYGYTF. The DNA for the CDR3 is TGTGCCAGCACCTTGAACCCGGGGGGACAGGGTGGGTATGGCTACACCTTC.

V is TRBV7-2 and J is TRBJ2-5, with TRBD1 matching 11 bases. The DNA matches TRBJ2-7 better at its end, which makes the J call doubtful. CDR1 is SGHTA, CDR2 FQGNSA, per germline. The CDR3 runs to 15 residues. The CDR3 bases are TGTGCCAGCAGCCCCGCCGGGACAGGGGGCTACGAGCAGTACTTC. Amino acid sequence: CASSPAGTGGYEQYF.

In its sample, this clone was seen many times. J is TRBJ1-5 and V is TRBV19, with 10 bases aligning to TRBD1. Per germline, CDR1 LNHDA and CDR2 SQIVND (reference sequence). After removal of 5 bases from V and 2 bases from J, the junction contained 0 bases not matched to a gene. CDR3 size: 14 residues. The CDR3 spells CASSGTGGNQPQHF. In nucleotides, the CDR3 is TGTGCCAGTAGTGGGACAGGGGGCAATCAGCCCCAGCATTTT.

The chain uses TRBV19 and TRBJ2-7; TRBD1 matches at 9 bases. Unmatched junction bases numbered 6, after V lost 4 bases and J lost 5 bases. The length of the CDR3 is 14 residues. Germline-derived CDR1 and CDR2 are LNHDA and SQIVND (reference sequence). The DNA for the CDR3 is TGTGCCAGTAGTACACCCGGGACAGGGAACGAGCAGTACTTC. Residues: CASSTPGTGNEQYF.

This clone was recorded only once. This chain links TRBV27 with TRBJ1-3; TRBD1 is a possible D gene (6 bases). With 6 bases removed from V and 0 bases from J, the gap between germline ends came to 12 bases. Germline V gene lookup returns CDR1 MNHEY and CDR2 SMNVEV (reference sequence). This CDR3 spans 15 amino acids. CDR3 DNA: TGTGCCAGCAGGCTGACAGGCCGCTCTGGAAACACCATATATTTT. Translating gives CASRLTGRSGNTIYF.

This chain links TRBV5-1 with TRBJ2-7, with D tentatively TRBD2 (6 bases). The germline V gene has CDR1 SGHRS and CDR2 YFSETQ. This CDR3 comprises 13 residues. The germline V and J ends were trimmed by 0 bases and 7 bases, with 11 bases remaining between them. The CDR3 region is CASSLDGGWEQYF. CDR3 bases: TGCGCCAGCAGCTTGGATGGAGGGTGGGAGCAGTACTTC.

The chain links TRBV29-1 to TRBJ2-5; the D is unclear. The DNA end is more similar to TRBJ2-7, so the J call may be wrong. Germline V gene lookup returns CDR1 SQVTM and CDR2 ANQGSEA. The CDR3 is 13 residues long. The CDR3 nucleotides are TGCAGCGTTGAACTAGTCCAGACCTACGAGCAGTACTTC. Translating it yields CSVELVQTYEQYF.

The chain carries TRBV7-8 and TRBJ2-1; D perhaps matches TRBD1 (6 bases). The CDR3 sequence is 18 residues long. CDR1 is SGHVS, CDR2 FQNEAQ, per germline. Between the trimmed V and J ends, which lost 3 bases and 10 bases, there was a span of 28 bases. The CDR3 DNA is TGTGCCAGCAGCTTCTCGGTTCGTTTGGGGCAGGGGATTAACGAGCAGTTCTTC. This gives the protein CASSFSVRLGQGINEQFF.

The J gene is TRBJ2-5, the V gene TRBV5-4; 7 bases match TRBD1. The CDR3 runs 15 residues. Germline CDR1 and CDR2: SGHNT and YYREEE (reference sequence). Trimming took 0 bases from V and 2 from J; bases not matched to a gene: 4. CDR3 region: CASSLEPGQQETQYF. Written as DNA, the CDR3 is TGTGCCAGCAGCTTGGAGCCGGGACAGCAAGAGACCCAGTACTTC.

The V call is TRBV28, the J call TRBJ2-7, with TRBD2 matching 11 bases. The CDR3 spans 14 residues. The V gene end was trimmed by 6 bases and the J gene end by 6 bases; junction bases not matched to a gene: 7. From germline, CDR1 is MDHEN and CDR2 SYDVKM. This CDR3 reads CASSGTSGRSEQYF. DNA for the CDR3: TGTGCCAGCAGCGGGACTAGCGGAAGAAGCGAGCAGTACTTC.

The gene calls are TRBV7-9 and TRBJ2-6; D may be TRBD2 (5 bases). The ends were cut back, 5 bases at V and 2 bases at J, with 16 bases in the middle. Germline CDR1 SEHNR, CDR2 FQNEAQ (reference sequence). The CDR3 length is 17 residues. CDR3 loop: CASSRIDEGAGANVLTF. CDR3 nucleotides: TGTGCCAGCAGCCGGATCGACGAGGGAGCTGGGGCCAACGTCCTGACTTTC.

This chain joins TRBV15 and TRBJ1-1; 8 bases match TRBD1. The CDR3 runs 16 residues. Losses at the gene ends were 3 bases for V and 5 bases for J; bases not matched to a gene: 11. CDR1 is LNHNV and CDR2 is YYDKDF in the germline V gene (reference sequence). The CDR3 DNA is TGTGCCACCAGCAGTAGGAGGACAGGGACGGTTACTGAAGCTTTCTTT. Its translation is CATSSRRTGTVTEAFF.

The V and J genes are TRBV2 and TRBJ2-7; a weak D match, TRBD2 (6 bases). The CDR3 runs 15 residues. Germline CDR1 reads SNHLY; CDR2 reads FYNNEI. With 5 bases removed from V and 1 base from J, the gap between germline ends came to 15 bases. CDR3 sequence (DNA): TGTGCCAGCAGTCCAAGGGCGGGGATTTCCTACGAGCAGTACTTC. Its protein product is CASSPRAGISYEQYF.

This rearrangement joins TRBV4-2 to TRBJ2-7, with 9 bases fitting TRBD2. CDR3 length: 18 residues. Germline assignment: CDR1 LGHNA and CDR2 YNFKEQ. V shed 0 bases and J 4 bases; nucleotides not matched to a gene: 13. CDR3 sequence reads: CASSQDPVAGVLGYEQYF. The CDR3 DNA reads TGTGCCAGCAGCCAAGATCCGGTAGCGGGAGTGCTTGGGTACGAGCAGTACTTC.